One sample yielded the 5 T cell receptor beta chains listed below, sequenced in a study of vaccination effects on CD4 cells after COVID-19. With the ViraFEST assay, the study expanded antigen-specific CD4+ T cells using viral peptide pools, then sequenced them. CD4+ T cells were isolated after around ten days of culture. SARS-CoV-2 infected the person between March and December 2020, as confirmed by PCR. Their specific antigens are unknown. Method: immunoSEQ multiplex PCR; TCRdb's copy keeps in-frame clones and lacks some. The repertoire has around 28,000 clones, roughly 69% of them found once; the top ten carry 18%. The input for sequencing was CD4+ T cells from PBMCs cultured with SARS-CoV-2 spike peptides, taken before COVID-19 vaccination. Every receptor here comes from a human donor who had a prior SARS-CoV-2 infection.

The chain uses TRBV7-9 and TRBJ1-3, with D perhaps TRBD1 (5 bases). Trimming took off 4 bases at V and 6 bases at J, with 22 bases between the two ends. Germline V gives CDR1 SEHNR, CDR2 FQNEAQ (reference sequence). The CDR3 has 17 residues. The CDR3 reads CASSSRKTADATNTIYF. DNA for the CDR3: TGTGCCAGCAGCTCGCGAAAGACAGCAGACGCTACAAACACCATATATTTT.

The rearrangement joins TRBV5-8 to TRBJ2-3, with a possible D match to TRBD2 (6 bases). Germline values: CDR1 SGHTS, CDR2 YDEGEE. The V and J ends lost 4 bases and 2 bases respectively, with 14 bases between them. The CDR3 sequence is 15 residues long. This CDR3 is CASSGPGLHTDTQYF. The CDR3 DNA reads as TGTGCCAGCAGCGGACCGGGACTGCACACAGATACGCAGTATTTT.

This CDR3 reads CASSSNLNTEAFF. The DNA of the CDR3 is TGTGCCAGCAGCTCAAATCTGAACACTGAAGCTTTCTTT. This chain connects TRBV7-9 to TRBJ1-1; D is ambiguous. CDR1 and CDR2 (germline): SEHNR, FQNEAQ (reference sequence). CDR3 length: 13 residues. V gave up 4 bases and J gave up 0 bases, with 6 bases separating them.

This clone was observed a handful of times. This chain links TRBV2 with TRBJ2-2; the D call may be TRBD1 or TRBD2 (6 bases each). The CDR3 sequence is 17 residues long. In germline, CDR1 is SNHLY, CDR2 FYNNEI. The V end lost 2 bases, the J end lost 4 bases, and 17 bases lay between the germline ends. The CDR3: CASSEFGGRSGTGELFF. DNA of the CDR3: TGTGCCAGCAGTGAATTCGGGGGCCGAAGTGGCACCGGGGAGCTGTTTTTT.

The rearrangement uses TRBV5-4 and TRBJ1-4; D is unresolved. The ends were cut back, 1 base at V and 6 bases at J, with 7 bases in the middle. CDR1 is SGHNT and CDR2 is YYREEE in the germline V gene (reference sequence). The CDR3 extends over 13 amino acids. DNA for the CDR3: TGTGCCAGCAGCTTGTGGCCTGATGAAAAACTGTTTTTT. Amino acids: CASSLWPDEKLFF.